One sample yielded the 29 T cell receptor beta chains listed below, sequenced in a study of T cell repertoires in cytomegalovirus infection. TCRdb itself ran the reads through MiXCR, one entry per CDR3 protein. The table has 150,000 to 200,000 distinct CDR3 sequences, 28% seen once. Sequencing used PBMCs. The source is a human donor in good health (CMV status not recorded). Some clones in this sample may be carry-over from other donors' samples.

This clonotype turned up a few times. J is TRBJ1-5 and V is TRBV19; possible D gene TRBD1, 6 bases. Trimming left V 7 bases short and J 4 bases short, with 11 bases between. Germline CDR1 LNHDA, CDR2 SQIVND (reference sequence). The CDR3 sequence is 13 residues long. CDR3 coding DNA: TGTGCCAGTAAAGGGGGGAGGAATCAGCCCCAGCATTTT. Amino acid sequence: CASKGGRNQPQHF.

This clonotype was observed at least ten times. The chain employs TRBV7-2 and TRBJ1-1; D is undetermined. CDR1 SGHTA and CDR2 FQGNSA come from the germline V gene. The CDR3 is 13 amino acids. V lost 5 bases, J lost 6 bases, and 13 bases lay in between. In nucleotides, the CDR3 is TGTGCCAGCAGCAAAGAGATGGCAGCTGAAGCTTTCTTT. Translated: CASSKEMAAEAFF.

This chain links TRBV19 with TRBJ2-7; no clear D gene. Trimming left V 6 bases short and J 0 bases short, with 18 bases between. The CDR3 runs to 16 residues. Germline CDR1 LNHDA, CDR2 SQIVND (reference sequence). The CDR3 DNA reads TGTGCCAGTAGCAAGCCACGGCAGTCCTCCTCCTACGAGCAGTACTTC. This translates into CASSKPRQSSSYEQYF.

This clonotype was detected ten times or more. The V and J genes are TRBV27 and TRBJ2-1; 8 bases are shared with TRBD1. V trimming: 11 bases; J trimming: 1 base; junction bases outside the gene matches: 7. CDR1 and CDR2 from the germline V gene are MNHEY and SMNVEV (reference sequence). The CDR3 runs to 14 residues. For the CDR3, the DNA is TGTGCCGCCAGACAGGGGATATCCTACAATGAGCAGTTCTTC. Residues: CAARQGISYNEQFF.

This rearrangement joins TRBV7-9 to TRBJ2-7, with 9 nucleotides matching TRBD1. V dropped 4 bases and J dropped 3; count of bases not matched to a gene: 10. Germline V CDR1 and CDR2: SEHNR, FQNEAQ (reference sequence). CDR3 length equals 16 residues. CDR3 protein: CASSSKEGTGNYEQYF. The CDR3 nucleotides read TGTGCCAGCAGCTCCAAAGAGGGGACAGGGAACTACGAGCAGTACTTC. Complete variable domain (other parts from reference TRBV7-9 and TRBJ2-7): DTGVSQNPRHKITKRGQNVTFRCDPISEHNRLYWYRQTLGQGPEFLTYFQNEAQLEKSRLLSDRFSAERPKGSFSTLEIQRTEQGDSAMYLCASSSKEGTGNYEQYFGPGTRLTVT.

The chain is built from TRBV14 and TRBJ1-2; D is ambiguous. The germline V and J ends were trimmed by 0 bases and 3 bases, with 5 bases remaining between them. The germline V gene has CDR1 SGHDN and CDR2 FVKESK. CDR3 length equals 13 residues. The CDR3 loop is CASSQEPDYGYTF. CDR3 sequence (DNA): TGTGCCAGCAGCCAAGAGCCAGACTATGGCTACACCTTC.

This clonotype appeared once. V gene TRBV29-1 combines with J gene TRBJ2-7, with 8 positions matching TRBD2. V trimming: 3 bases; J trimming: 3 bases; junction bases outside the gene matches: 4. CDR1 is SQVTM and CDR2 is ANQGSEA in the germline V gene. The CDR3 consists of 13 residues. This CDR3 reads CSVEGSGVYEQYF. DNA for the CDR3: TGCAGCGTTGAGGGTAGCGGGGTCTACGAGCAGTACTTC.

The V and J genes are TRBV29-1 and TRBJ2-7; no reliable D call. Trimming cost V 7 bases and J 2 bases, with 9 bases left between them. This CDR3 contains 11 residues. Per the germline V gene, CDR1 is SQVTM and CDR2 is ANQGSEA. In nucleotides, the CDR3 is TGCAGCGGTGCAGAAGCCTACGAGCAGTACTTC. It is translated as CSGAEAYEQYF.

In the case of this clonotype: A much larger clonotype is one base distant, so this may be a read error. The chain carries TRBV7-2 and TRBJ1-1; D not resolved. The CDR3 extends over 15 amino acids. Trimming stripped 5 bases from V and 1 base from J, with 14 bases between. CDR1 SGHTA and CDR2 FQGNSA come from the germline V gene. CDR3 nucleotide sequence: TGTGCCAGCAGCCGACTGAGGGCCGCGAACACTGAAGCTTTCTTT. Protein: CASSRLRAANTEAFF.

The chain uses TRBV11-2 and TRBJ1-6; 10 positions agree with TRBD1. This CDR3 region has 15 residues. After removal of 4 bases from V and 14 bases from J, the junction contained 11 bases not matched to a gene. The germline gives CDR1 SGHAT, CDR2 FQNNGV. The CDR3 bases are TGTGCCAGCAGCTATATGACAGGGGGCGATGGGGCCCTCCACTTT. Its protein product is CASSYMTGGDGALHF.

The chain joins TRBV4-1 to TRBJ2-6; TRBD1 matches 11 bases. The J segment lost 2 bases and the V segment lost 0 bases, leaving 3 bases of the junction unmatched. The CDR3 is 18 residues long. Germline CDR1 and CDR2: MGHRA and YSYEKL. The CDR3 nucleotides read TGCGCCAGCAGCCAAGATGGGACAGGGGGGACTGGGGCCAACGTCCTGACTTTC. Residues: CASSQDGTGGTGANVLTF.

There are many counts of this clonotype. This chain uses TRBV18 with TRBJ1-1; D remains ambiguous. The CDR3 is made up of 13 amino acids. Germline V gene sequence: CDR1 KGHSH, CDR2 LQKENI. V was shortened by 6 bases and J by 3 bases, with 11 bases between the two germline ends. The DNA of the CDR3 is TGTGCCAGCTCCCCCGGGCTGGACACTGAAGCTTTCTTT. This sequence encodes CASSPGLDTEAFF.

This clonotype was observed a single time. The V gene is TRBV10-3, the J gene TRBJ2-6; D is possibly TRBD2 (5 bases). This CDR3 has 15 residues. The germline V gene has CDR1 ENHRY and CDR2 SYGVKD. Trimming took 8 bases from V and 1 from J, leaving 12 bases between them. CDR3 nucleotides: TGTGCCATCGGAGGTGGGGAGTCTGGGGCCAACGTCCTGACTTTC. Translation: CAIGGGESGANVLTF.

This clonotype was found a few times. The chain recombines TRBV29-1 with TRBJ1-2; 8 bases fit TRBD1. V shed 2 bases, J shed 8 bases, and the junction held 7 bases outside the gene matches. This CDR3 has 13 residues. Germline-derived CDR1 and CDR2 are SQVTM and ANQGSEA. In DNA, the CDR3 is TGCAGCGTTGAAATAGGGACAGGAGGCGGCTACACCTTC. Translation: CSVEIGTGGGYTF.

As regards this clonotype: A read error may explain this, as a much larger clone is one base away. In DNA form, the CDR3 reads TGTGCCAGCAGCCCCCAAGGGGCGGCAAGGGAATCACCCCTCCACTTT. As protein: CASSPQGAARESPLHF. The chain has TRBV7-2 and TRBJ1-6; TRBD1 is a possible D gene (5 bases). V was pared by 5 bases and J by 10 bases, with 21 bases between. Germline CDR1 and CDR2: SGHTA and FQGNSA. The CDR3 has 16 residues.

This chain joins TRBV20-1 and TRBJ1-1, with no clear D. This CDR3 contains 15 residues. Trimming stripped 0 bases from V and 0 bases from J, with 11 bases between. Per germline, CDR1 DFQATT and CDR2 SNEGSKA (reference sequence). CDR3 residues: CSAREGIVMNTEAFF. The CDR3 bases are TGCAGTGCTAGAGAAGGTATCGTCATGAACACTGAAGCTTTCTTT.

This clonotype occurred a few times. This chain uses TRBV7-2 with TRBJ2-3; D uncertain. The CDR3 totals 13 residues. Germline V gives CDR1 SGHTA, CDR2 FQGNSA. Deletions cut 1 base from V and 4 bases from J, with 6 bases between. Here the CDR3 reads CASSLVSADTQYF. The CDR3 coding sequence is TGTGCCAGCAGCTTAGTCTCGGCAGATACGCAGTATTTT.

The CDR3 loop is CSVEATIGAEAFF. For the CDR3, the DNA is TGCAGCGTTGAAGCGACCATCGGGGCTGAAGCTTTCTTT. The chain combines TRBV29-1 with TRBJ1-1; D not certain. CDR3 length equals 13 residues. With 1 base removed from V and 6 bases from J, the gap between germline ends came to 12 bases. Germline V gene sequence: CDR1 SQVTM, CDR2 ANQGSEA.

This clonotype showed up just a few times. The genes are TRBV10-1 and TRBJ1-1; D remains unclear. The CDR3 loop spans 14 amino acids. V was trimmed by 3 bases and J by 0 bases, leaving 8 bases between them. Germline loops: CDR1 WNHNN, CDR2 SYGVQD (reference sequence). The CDR3 coding sequence is TGCGCCAGCAGTGATGGGCTTTTGAACACTGAAGCTTTCTTT. As protein: CASSDGLLNTEAFF.

This clonotype was seen a handful of times. V is TRBV6-4 and J is TRBJ2-6; 10 nucleotides match TRBD1. After removal of 3 bases from V and 11 bases from J, the junction contained 7 bases not matched to a gene. This CDR3 comprises 15 residues. Germline V gene lookup returns CDR1 MRHNA and CDR2 SNTAGT. In DNA form, the CDR3 reads TGTGCCAGCAGTGAGACCCTGGGACAGGGGCACGTCCTGACTTTC. Translating gives CASSETLGQGHVLTF.

The table lists this clonotype with a few counts. This sequence joins TRBV19 and TRBJ1-6; the D gene is possibly TRBD1 (6 bases). Germline V lookup: CDR1 LNHDA, CDR2 SQIVND (reference sequence). The V gene lost 3 bases and the J gene lost 5 bases, with 8 bases spanning the gap. The CDR3 spans 14 residues. CDR3: CASSMWTDNSPLHF. Here the CDR3 DNA reads TGTGCCAGTAGTATGTGGACAGATAATTCACCCCTCCACTTT. The whole variable domain, filled in from reference TRBV19 and TRBJ1-6, reads DGGITQSPKYLFRKEGQNVTLSCEQNLNHDAMYWYRQDPGQGLRLIYYSQIVNDFQKGDIAEGYSVSREKKESFPLTVTSAQKNPTAFYLCASSMWTDNSPLHFGNGTRLTVT.

This clonotype has a handful of counts. The chain couples TRBV3-1 to TRBJ2-7, with D perhaps matching TRBD1 (6 bases). Trimming took 4 bases from V and 3 from J, leaving 10 bases between them. CDR1 is LGHDT and CDR2 is YNNKEL in the germline V gene (reference sequence). The CDR3 consists of 13 residues. CDR3 amino acids: CASSRGQNYEQYF. The CDR3 nucleotides read TGTGCCAGCAGCCGCGGACAGAACTACGAGCAGTACTTC.

The V call is TRBV11-3, the J call TRBJ2-1; D ambiguous. CDR3 length: 14 amino acids. V was cut by 5 bases and J by 6 bases, with 14 bases left in between. CDR1 and CDR2 from the germline V gene are SGHNT and YENEEA. CDR3 DNA sequence: TGTGCCAGCAGCCAGACGGCACTACTCAATGAGCAGTTCTTC. This encodes CASSQTALLNEQFF.

The V gene is TRBV6-2 or TRBV6-3, the J gene TRBJ2-7, with D possibly TRBD1 on 5 matching bases. CDR1 and CDR2 from the germline V gene are MNHEY and SVGEGT. This CDR3 comprises 15 residues. Trimming took off 2 bases at V and 0 bases at J, with 11 bases between the two ends. The CDR3 here is CASSYQRGFSYEQYF. The CDR3 bases are TGTGCCAGCAGTTACCAAAGGGGTTTCTCCTACGAGCAGTACTTC.

The chain combines TRBV7-6 with TRBJ2-2; D is undetermined. Germline V gene data show CDR1 as SGHVS and CDR2 as FNYEAQ. The CDR3 is made up of 12 amino acids. Trimming left V 4 bases short and J 5 bases short, with 5 bases between. CDR3 bases: TGTGCCAGCAGCTCTGATACCGGGGAGCTGTTTTTT. It is translated as CASSSDTGELFF.

The chain links TRBV6-5 to TRBJ1-1; 9 positions agree with TRBD1. CDR1 is MNHEY, CDR2 SVGAGI, per germline. The junction had 5 bases not matched to a gene; V was cut back by 7 bases and J by 5 bases. This CDR3 region has 13 residues. This CDR3 is CASNRGLGTEAFF. The CDR3 nucleotides are TGTGCCAGCAACAGGGGGCTGGGAACTGAAGCTTTCTTT.

This sequence joins TRBV4-3 and TRBJ2-2, with a possible D match to TRBD2 (5 bases). V lost 0 bases, J lost 6 bases, and 14 bases lay in between. The CDR3 extends over 16 amino acids. Germline V gene sequence: CDR1 LGHNA, CDR2 YSLEER. CDR3 sequence: CASSQDGFGVPGELFF. The CDR3 nucleotides are TGCGCCAGCAGCCAAGATGGATTCGGGGTCCCCGGGGAGCTGTTTTTT.

The chain joins TRBV10-1 to TRBJ2-7; D is undetermined. Between the trimmed V and J ends, which lost 4 bases and 2 bases, there was a span of 9 bases. There are 13 residues in the CDR3. CDR1 is WNHNN, CDR2 SYGVQD, per germline (reference sequence). The CDR3 region is CASSAGSTYEQYF. The CDR3 DNA follows: TGCGCCAGCAGTGCAGGCAGCACCTACGAGCAGTACTTC.

The rearrangement links TRBV14 to TRBJ1-1; weak D call: TRBD1 (5 bases). Trimming left V 3 bases short and J 0 bases short, with 11 bases between. This CDR3 region has 15 residues. Looked up from germline, CDR1 is SGHDN and CDR2 is FVKESK. In DNA, the CDR3 is TGTGCCAGCAGCCAGGCAGGGACTTTGAACACTGAAGCTTTCTTT. Protein: CASSQAGTLNTEAFF.